The source of this T cell receptor (beta chain) is a study of identical twins. MiXCR, run by TCRdb on the 5' RACE reads, gives a single entry per CDR3 protein. This sample has around 340,000 distinct CDR3 sequences, with 9% to 15% found just once. Between the trimmed V and J ends, which lost 4 bases and 0 bases, there was a span of 14 bases. From germline, CDR1 is SGHRS and CDR2 YFSETQ. CDR3 length: 16 residues. In its sample, this clonotype was seen many times. These records were also assigned to another study, of yellow fever vaccine responses in identical twins.

This receptor was obtained from a woman aged 18-30 years in good health. The V and J genes are TRBV5-1 and TRBJ1-3, with TRBD1 as a possible D gene (6 bases). What was sequenced was CD8+ T cells sorted from blood. The CDR3: CASSEDSWVSGNTIYF. CDR3 bases: TGCGCCAGCAGCGAGGACAGTTGGGTCTCTGGAAACACCATATATTTT.